Listed below are T cell receptor beta chains from one sample, sequenced in a study of T cell responses to AZD1222 COVID-19 vaccine. The assay was immunoSEQ multiplex PCR, and TCRdb's table has in-frame clones only and misses some. This sample yields 90,000 to 120,000 clones, of which about 93% are seen a single time; 6.2% belongs to the top ten. The sample in question was peripheral blood, obtained 28 days after the second AZD1222 dose. These receptor sequences come from an adult who received the AZD1222 COVID-19 vaccine. Both conserved end residues are part of each CDR3. The D gene is left open where the match is weak. Clone sizes are given selectively: once, few, many, or a class where the clone is expanded.

TRBV28	-	-	TRBJ2-7	CASSSTQTGEGEQYF	TGTGCCAGCAGTTCCACTCAGACAGGGGAGGGCGAGCAGTACTTC
TRBV6-5	TRBD1	once	TRBJ1-1	CASRLGQGVFTEAFF	TGTGCCAGCAGATTGGGACAGGGAGTTTTCACTGAAGCTTTCTTT
TRBV5-8	-	-	TRBJ1-1	CASSRDDRMNTEAFF	TGTGCCAGCAGCCGGGATGACCGGATGAACACTGAAGCTTTCTTT
TRBV9	TRBD1	-	TRBJ2-3	CASSLQGVSTDTQYF	TGTGCCAGCAGCCTACAGGGGGTGAGCACAGATACGCAGTATTTT
TRBV3-1/TRBV3-2	TRBD2	few	TRBJ2-5	CASSQGTMETQYF	TGTGCCAGCAGCCAGGGGACTATGGAGACCCAGTACTTC
TRBV12-3/TRBV12-4	-	-	TRBJ1-1	CASSLGENTEAFF	TGTGCCAGCAGTTTAGGGGAGAACACTGAAGCTTTCTTT
TRBV5-1	-	-	TRBJ1-1	CASSLHMNTEAFF	TGCGCCAGCAGCTTACACATGAACACTGAAGCTTTCTTT
TRBV5-1	TRBD1	-	TRBJ1-2	CASSMGQGGYGYTF	TGCGCCAGCAGCATGGGACAGGGAGGCTATGGCTACACCTTC
TRBV12-3/TRBV12-4	-	-	TRBJ2-4	CASSPLGGNPQYF	TGTGCCAGCAGTCCACTAGGAGGGAACCCCCAGTACTTC
TRBV21-1	-	-	TRBJ1-1	CASSKRAAPPAAEAFF	TGTGCCAGCAGCAAACGGGCCGCCCCGCCGGCGGCTGAAGCTTTCTTT
TRBV6-5	TRBD1	-	TRBJ2-7	CASGEPGQGVEQYF	TGTGCCAGTGGGGAGCCGGGACAGGGGGTCGAGCAGTACTTC
TRBV6-4	-	few	TRBJ2-2	CASSHGTTGELFF	TGTGCCAGCAGCCACGGTACCACCGGGGAGCTGTTTTTT
TRBV7-2	TRBD2	once	TRBJ2-7	CASSLGLADQQYF	TGTGCCAGCAGCTTAGGACTAGCGGACCAGCAGTACTTC
TRBV5-6	TRBD1	-	TRBJ1-5	CASSFFGQGAGNQPQHF	TGTGCCAGCAGCTTTTTTGGACAGGGGGCGGGAAATCAGCCCCAGCATTTT
TRBV13	-	-	TRBJ2-6	CASSLGGVLVSGANVLTF	TGTGCCAGCAGCTTGGGTGGGGTCCTGGTCTCTGGGGCCAACGTCCTGACTTTC
TRBV7-8	-	-	TRBJ2-2	CASSRYYTGELFF	TGTGCCAGCAGCCGGTATTACACCGGGGAGCTGTTTTTT
TRBV6-5	-	-	TRBJ1-2	CASGGVAGGEGYTF	TGTGCCAGCGGAGGGGTTGCGGGCGGGGAAGGCTACACCTTC
TRBV14	-	once	TRBJ2-5	CASSQGSQETQYF	TGTGCCAGCAGCCAAGGAAGTCAAGAGACCCAGTACTTC